This TCR beta chain was retrieved from a study of cytomegalovirus exposure and HLA in healthy donors. Germline V lookup: CDR1 SGHTA, CDR2 FQGTGA. The length of the CDR3 is 14 residues. Amplification used 60 Vbeta primers and 13 Jbeta primers. The method was immunoSEQ multiplex PCR; TCRdb's version includes in-frame clones alone and lacks a portion of them. Of under 200,000 clones listed, less than 80% are singletons. Overall study results and limits: A later analysis linked a missense variant in DCLRE1C to the trimming of TCR beta V and J genes. Reports state that TCR beta sequences accurately predicted most subjects' HLA-A and HLA-B alleles. Sequencing likely produced, as an artifact, a cluster of highly shared sequence variants.

Turning to this clone: What it binds is unknown.

The chain is built from TRBV7-3 and TRBJ2-5; 9 nucleotides align to TRBD2. The DNA end is more similar to TRBJ2-7, so the J call may be wrong. Sequencing used PBMCs. The clonotype was recovered from a middle-aged woman in good health and CMV-seronegative. The CDR3 DNA reads as TGTGCCAGCAGCCTTATGGCGGGAGGGTACGAGCAGTACTTC. It specifies CASSLMAGGYEQYF.